This T cell receptor (beta chain) is from a study of T cells in Graves' hyperthyroidism and ophthalmopathy. Graves' hyperthyroidism is called stable when ophthalmopathy does not progress within 18 months. TCR beta CDR3 regions were amplified from RNA. The TCR CDR3 first-round RT-PCR relied on the HTBI primer set. Each CDR3 protein is one row after TCRdb ran MiXCR on the multiplex PCR reads. The sample lists about 200,000 distinct CDR3 sequences; about a sixth were seen once. This clonotype was observed a few times. CDR1 and CDR2 from the germline V gene are MNHEY and SVGEGT. The CDR3 contains 15 residues. Trimming left V 6 bases short and J 4 bases short, with 16 bases between.

This clonotype was sampled from a woman between 50 and 59 years old with Graves' hyperthyroidism. The chain carries TRBV6-2 or TRBV6-3 and TRBJ2-1; TRBD2 is a possible D gene (5 bases). Material: blood. CDR3 nucleotide sequence: TGTGCCAGCAGCAGGACTGCCAGAGGATACAATGAGCAGTTCTTC. It translates to CASSRTARGYNEQFF.